The 19 T cell receptor beta chains presented below share a single source sample, sequenced in a study of Graves' ophthalmopathy and Graves' hyperthyroidism. The TCR beta CDR3 regions underwent amplification from RNA transcripts. An opening RT-PCR round employed HTBI primers and preceded a second-round multiplex PCR. Using its own MiXCR run on the multiplex PCR reads, TCRdb lists one record per CDR3 protein. The data show roughly 160,000 distinct CDR3 sequences, with 39% seen just once and roughly 8.9% held by the top ten. The material sequenced was peripheral blood. These TCRs come from a man aged 25 to 40 with Graves' ophthalmopathy.

This clonotype has a count of ten or more. This chain links TRBV5-8 with TRBJ1-1; 7 bases agree with TRBD1. The length of the CDR3 is 15 residues. Per germline, CDR1 SGHTS and CDR2 YDEGEE. The trim removed 3 bases at V and 8 bases at J, leaving 13 bases unmatched. Here the CDR3 DNA reads TGTGCCAGCAGCTCGGCTGGGGACAGCGGGAGGGAAGCTTTCTTT. It yields the protein CASSSAGDSGREAFF.

This clonotype was counted many times. The rearrangement uses TRBV28 and TRBJ2-7, with 8 nucleotides matching TRBD1. V dropped 2 bases and J dropped 8; count of bases not matched to a gene: 5. The CDR3 extends over 13 amino acids. Germline lookup yields CDR1 MDHEN and CDR2 SYDVKM. The CDR3 spells CASSLNRQGQQYF. For the CDR3, the DNA is TGTGCCAGCAGTTTAAACCGACAGGGGCAGCAGTACTTC.

This chain links TRBV7-2 with TRBJ2-7, with D maybe TRBD1 (6 bases). CDR3 length equals 15 residues. Trimming took off 1 base at V and 3 bases at J, with 13 bases between the two ends. Germline assignment: CDR1 SGHTA and CDR2 FQGNSA. The CDR3, as DNA: TGTGCCAGCAGCTTAGTTTGGCAGGGGTACTACGAGCAGTACTTC. Encoded protein: CASSLVWQGYYEQYF.

The chain has TRBV28 and TRBJ1-1, with a weak D call TRBD1 (5 bases). CDR1 is MDHEN and CDR2 is SYDVKM in the germline V gene. The V and J ends lost 6 bases and 5 bases respectively, with 22 bases between them. The CDR3 has 16 amino acids. This chain's CDR3 is CASRPLLGTGGTEAFF. In nucleotides, the CDR3 is TGTGCCAGCAGACCTCTTTTAGGGACGGGTGGGACTGAAGCTTTCTTT.

Many counts were recorded for this clonotype. The gene calls are TRBV12-3 or TRBV12-4 and TRBJ2-7; D is possibly TRBD2 (6 bases). The length of the CDR3 is 14 residues. The ends were cut back, 5 bases at V and 6 bases at J, with 17 bases in the middle. Written as DNA, the CDR3 is TGTGCCAGCAGTAACTCGGGGCCCGGGGGCGAGCAGTACTTC. Its translation: CASSNSGPGGEQYF.

This clonotype was picked up many times. The chain recombines TRBV20-1 with TRBJ1-5, with D possibly TRBD1 on 5 matching bases. The CDR3 is made up of 13 amino acids. Trimming left V 6 bases short and J 2 bases short, with 11 bases between. Germline CDR1 DFQATT, CDR2 SNEGSKA (reference sequence). CDR3 sequence: CSARTGGNQPQHF. CDR3 DNA sequence: TGCAGTGCCAGGACGGGGGGCAATCAGCCCCAGCATTTT.

The sample holds many counts of this clonotype. The chain carries TRBV12-3 or TRBV12-4 and TRBJ1-5; 10 bases are a match to TRBD1. This CDR3 contains 17 residues. The ends lost 8 bases at V and 0 bases at J; junction bases unmatched: 10. The CDR3 reads CASGGGDRGRSNQPQHF. Here the CDR3 DNA reads TGTGCCAGCGGTGGTGGGGACAGGGGCCGTAGCAATCAGCCCCAGCATTTT.

This clonotype was found many times. This chain uses TRBV20-1 with TRBJ1-6, with 8 bases aligning to TRBD1. Germline V gene lookup returns CDR1 DFQATT and CDR2 SNEGSKA (reference sequence). V lost 3 bases and J lost 6; bases outside the gene matches: 7. The CDR3 consists of 15 residues. For the CDR3, the DNA is TGCAGTGCTAGGGGGGACAGGATCCTTAATTCACCCCTCCACTTT. As protein: CSARGDRILNSPLHF.

Ten or more counts support this clonotype. V usage is TRBV19 and J usage is TRBJ1-2; possible D gene TRBD1, 6 bases. The CDR3 spans 14 residues. In germline, CDR1 is LNHDA, CDR2 SQIVND (reference sequence). V was trimmed by 7 bases and J by 8 bases, leaving 20 bases between them. The CDR3 DNA follows: TGTGCCAGTATACCTTCCCCGGGACATCTGGGCTACACCTTC. Its translation: CASIPSPGHLGYTF.

This clonotype was observed a few times. The genes are TRBV11-2 and TRBJ2-5; 14 bases line up with TRBD2. V shed 4 bases, J shed 5 bases, and the junction held 12 bases outside the gene matches. The length of the CDR3 is 18 residues. Germline CDR1 and CDR2: SGHAT and FQNNGV. The CDR3: CASSSFPRTSGRQETQYF. The CDR3 DNA follows: TGTGCCAGCAGCTCTTTCCCCCGGACTAGCGGGAGGCAGGAGACCCAGTACTTC.

At least ten counts were recorded for this clonotype. This chain joins TRBV6-5 and TRBJ1-1; TRBD1 might be the D (6 bases). This CDR3 comprises 16 residues. The V gene lost 0 bases and the J gene lost 4 bases, with 15 bases spanning the gap. The germline gives CDR1 MNHEY, CDR2 SVGAGI. The CDR3 loop reads CASSYSRRGTGTEAFF. CDR3 nucleotide sequence: TGTGCCAGCAGTTACTCTCGGAGGGGGACGGGCACTGAAGCTTTCTTT.

This chain connects TRBV6-1 to TRBJ2-7, with 8 positions matching TRBD1. The CDR3 has 15 residues. V shed 3 bases, J shed 0 bases, and the junction held 4 bases outside the gene matches. Germline V lookup: CDR1 MNHNS, CDR2 SASEGT. CDR3 sequence reads: CASSEITGGSYEQYF. CDR3 sequence (DNA): TGTGCCAGCAGTGAGATAACAGGGGGCTCCTACGAGCAGTACTTC.

This clonotype showed up just a few times. This rearrangement joins TRBV12-3 or TRBV12-4 to TRBJ2-5; D might be TRBD1 (5 bases). Trimming cost V 4 bases and J 5 bases, with 11 bases left between them. The CDR3 runs to 13 residues. The CDR3 DNA is TGTGCCAGCAGTTCATGGTCAGGGGAGACCCAGTACTTC. Protein: CASSSWSGETQYF.

This clonotype came up many times. The genes are TRBV30 and TRBJ1-1; no reliable D call. The germline gives CDR1 GTSNPN, CDR2 SVGIG (reference sequence). V was trimmed by 0 bases and J by 2 bases, leaving 7 bases between them. The CDR3 loop spans 13 amino acids. The CDR3 coding sequence is TGTGCCTGGAGTGTACAAGACAACACTGAAGCTTTCTTT. Translating gives CAWSVQDNTEAFF.

V is TRBV12-3 or TRBV12-4 and J is TRBJ1-1; 10 nucleotides match TRBD1. Trimming cost V 5 bases and J 0 bases; bases outside gene matches: 3. This CDR3 is built from 15 residues. CDR3 in amino acids: CASSRDRGMNTEAFF. In DNA form, the CDR3 reads TGTGCCAGCAGTAGGGACAGGGGAATGAACACTGAAGCTTTCTTT.

At least ten counts were recorded for this clonotype. The V gene is TRBV7-9, the J gene TRBJ2-7, with 7 bases identical to TRBD1. CDR1 SEHNR and CDR2 FQNEAQ come from the germline V gene (reference sequence). Trimming took 5 bases from V and 3 from J; bases not matched to a gene: 10. This CDR3 is 15 amino acids long. The CDR3 bases are TGTGCCAGCAGCCCCGGACAGGACACCAACTACGAGCAGTACTTC. It is translated as CASSPGQDTNYEQYF.

The table lists this clonotype with many counts. The conserved final phenylalanine or tryptophan is absent from the CDR3, which likely points to a read error. The rearrangement uses TRBV28 and TRBJ1-1; D unresolved. The CDR3 runs to 12 residues. CDR1 and CDR2 (germline): MDHEN, SYDVKM. Trimming cost V 2 bases and J 5 bases, with 6 bases left between them. The CDR3, as DNA: TGTGCCAGCAGTTTAAGTCGAACTGAAGCTTTCTAT. This encodes CASSLSRTEAFY.

The V call is TRBV12-3 or TRBV12-4, the J call TRBJ1-5, with D maybe TRBD1 (6 bases). The length of the CDR3 is 13 residues. Trimming cost V 4 bases and J 7 bases, with 11 bases left between them. The CDR3 DNA follows: TGTGCCAGCAGTTCAGGGGCTGCACAGCCCCAGCATTTT. It translates to CASSSGAAQPQHF.

The table lists this clonotype with many counts. The gene calls are TRBV24-1 and TRBJ2-5; either TRBD1 or TRBD2 may supply D (5 bases each). This CDR3 contains 16 residues. Germline values: CDR1 KGHDR, CDR2 SFDVKD. V gave up 3 bases and J gave up 1 base, with 14 bases separating them. The DNA of the CDR3 is TGTGCCACCAGTGATGTCGGGGCCGGAGCCCAAGAGACCCAGTACTTC. Translated, it gives CATSDVGAGAQETQYF.